This T cell receptor beta chain was sequenced for a study of OX40 agonist ivuxolimab in advanced cancers. To note about this clone: The antigen is not known.

This CDR3 comprises 13 residues. Trimming shortened V by 7 bases and J by 5 bases, and 15 bases separated the two germline ends. Germline V gene sequence: CDR1 SGHRS, CDR2 YFSETQ. Some clones are missing from TCRdb's copy, which holds only in-frame ones; the method was immunoSEQ multiplex PCR. In the table there are roughly 62,000 clones, roughly nine tenths of which are singletons. Whole-study results and caveats: At 0.1 to 3.0 mg/kg, CD4+ and CD8+ blood T cells expanded clonally by week 6.

The source is an adult with an advanced solid tumor such as melanoma, head and neck, liver or kidney cancer. V and J are TRBV5-1 and TRBJ1-1; D perhaps matches TRBD1 (5 bases). This specimen consisted of CD4+ or CD8+ T cells sorted from blood, obtained in a trial of the OX40 agonist ivuxolimab. The CDR3 sequence is CASRTGGETEAFF. For the CDR3, the DNA is TGCGCCAGCCGAACCGGGGGTGAGACTGAAGCTTTCTTT.